The clone carrying this T cell receptor beta chain appeared a few times. The record originates from a study of blood T cells in healthy people across ages. Turning to the study itself: T cells yielded about one barcoded beta molecule per two cells through template switching.

CDR1 is MNHEY and CDR2 is SVGAGI in the germline V gene. This CDR3 region has 17 residues. With 4 bases clipped from V and 0 bases from J, the junction kept 8 bases outside the gene matches. Together with a sample-barcoded 5' primer, a J-beta primer mix was included in a second PCR lasting roughly 6 to 12 cycles. TCRdb re-derived calls from the 5' RACE reads in MiXCR, one entry per CDR3 protein. The sample has 1,500,000 or so distinct CDR3 sequences, 35% to 45% seen once. Source material: blood. V is TRBV6-5 and J is TRBJ2-1, with 8 bases fitting TRBD2. The sequence came from a woman aged 18-29 years in good health. The CDR3: CASSSTSGGSSYNEQFF. DNA for the CDR3: TGTGCCAGCAGTTCCACTAGCGGAGGGAGCTCCTACAATGAGCAGTTCTTC.